What follows describes a single TCR beta chain. Its antigen is not identified. This entry comes from a study of PD-1 blockade in mismatch repair-deficient tumors. About the study: All were previously treated, progressing patients with over 9 mismatch repair-deficient cancer types. The study's findings and limits: Tumor-resident clones, often undetectable pretreatment in blood, expanded then contracted after pembrolizumab.

The CDR3 consists of 13 residues. The germline V gene encodes CDR1 SGHRS and CDR2 YFSETQ. Trimming took off 9 bases at V and 4 bases at J, with 15 bases between the two ends. Sequencing used immunoSEQ multiplex PCR; TCRdb keeps in-frame clones, though not all of them. In the table there are fewer than 20,000 clones, about 86% of which are singletons. All patients were mismatch repair deficient, assessed by either PCR or immunohistochemistry. V and J are TRBV5-1 and TRBJ2-3; D perhaps matches TRBD2 (5 bases). The starting material was PBMCs, obtained 4 weeks after starting pembrolizumab. This sequence originates from an adult with mismatch repair-deficient cancer. CDR3 in DNA: TGCGCCACAAGTCAGCTCGGGGCAGATACGCAGTATTTT. It yields the protein CATSQLGADTQYF. The full variable domain, rest sourced from reference TRBV5-1 and TRBJ2-3, is KAGVTQTPRYLIKTRGQQVTLSCSPISGHRSVSWYQQTPGQGLQFLFEYFSETQRNKGNFPGRFSGRQFSNSRSEMNVSTLELGDSALYLCATSQLGADTQYFGPGTRLTVL.